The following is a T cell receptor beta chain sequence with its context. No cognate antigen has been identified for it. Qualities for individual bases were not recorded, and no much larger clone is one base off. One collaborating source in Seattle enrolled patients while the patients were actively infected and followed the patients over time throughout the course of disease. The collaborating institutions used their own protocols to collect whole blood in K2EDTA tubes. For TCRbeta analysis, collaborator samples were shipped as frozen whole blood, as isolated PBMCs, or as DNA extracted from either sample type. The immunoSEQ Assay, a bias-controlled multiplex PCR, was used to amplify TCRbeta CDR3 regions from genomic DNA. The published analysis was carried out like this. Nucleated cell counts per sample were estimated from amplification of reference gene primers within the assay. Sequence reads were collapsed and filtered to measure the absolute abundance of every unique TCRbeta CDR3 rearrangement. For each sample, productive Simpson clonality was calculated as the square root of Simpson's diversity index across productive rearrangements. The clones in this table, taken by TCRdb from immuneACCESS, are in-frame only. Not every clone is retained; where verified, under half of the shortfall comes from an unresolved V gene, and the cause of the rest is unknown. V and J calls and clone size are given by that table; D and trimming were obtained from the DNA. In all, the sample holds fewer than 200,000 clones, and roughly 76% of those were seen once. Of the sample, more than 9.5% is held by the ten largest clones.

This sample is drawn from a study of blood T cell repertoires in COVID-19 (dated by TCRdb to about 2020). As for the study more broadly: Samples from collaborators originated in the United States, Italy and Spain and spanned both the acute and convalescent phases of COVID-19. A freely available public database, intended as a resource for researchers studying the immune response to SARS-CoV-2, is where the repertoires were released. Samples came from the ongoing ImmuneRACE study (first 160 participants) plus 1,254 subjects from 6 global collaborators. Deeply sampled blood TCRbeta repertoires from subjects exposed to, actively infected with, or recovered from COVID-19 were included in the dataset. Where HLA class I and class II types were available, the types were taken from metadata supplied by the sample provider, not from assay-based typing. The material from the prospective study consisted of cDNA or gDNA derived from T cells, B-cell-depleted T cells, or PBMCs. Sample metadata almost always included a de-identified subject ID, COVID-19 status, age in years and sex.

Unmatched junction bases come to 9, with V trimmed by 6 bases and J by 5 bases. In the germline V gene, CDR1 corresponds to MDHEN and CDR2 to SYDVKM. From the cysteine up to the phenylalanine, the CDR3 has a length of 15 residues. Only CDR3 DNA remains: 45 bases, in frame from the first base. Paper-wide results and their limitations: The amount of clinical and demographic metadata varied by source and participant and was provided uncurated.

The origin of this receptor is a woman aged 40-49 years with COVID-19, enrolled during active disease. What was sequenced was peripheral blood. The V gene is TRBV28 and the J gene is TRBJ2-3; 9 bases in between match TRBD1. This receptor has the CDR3 CASRRRDRVVDTQYF. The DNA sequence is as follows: TGTGCCAGCAGGCGCCGGGACAGGGTGGTAGATACGCAGTATTTT.